This T cell receptor (beta chain) is from a study of blood T cells in healthy people across ages. With a J-beta primer mix and a sample-barcoded 5' primer, a second PCR ran about 7 to 12 cycles. TCRdb reprocessed the 5' RACE reads with MiXCR, giving one entry per CDR3 protein. This table has about a million distinct CDR3 sequences, approximately 50% appearing once. Total RNA, at least 5 micrograms per sample, was extracted from PBMCs. This clonotype was observed a few times. The target antigen is unknown. Regarding the study as a whole: Diversity was higher, and naive CD4+ cells more numerous, in long-lived donors than in aged donors.

This clonotype originated in a woman aged 55-69 years in good health. Material: blood.

CDR3 sequence reads: CASSSRDTYPKNIQYF. CDR3 bases: TGTGCCAGCAGCTCCAGGGACACCTACCCCAAAAACATTCAGTACTTC. This rearrangement joins TRBV7-9 to TRBJ2-4; TRBD1 might be the D (6 bases). This CDR3 is built from 16 residues. CDR1 and CDR2 from the germline V gene are SEHNR and FQNEAQ (reference sequence). V lost 4 bases and J lost 2, with 15 bases in between. Supplemented by reference TRBV7-9 and TRBJ2-4, the full variable domain reads DTGVSQNPRHKITKRGQNVTFRCDPISEHNRLYWYRQTLGQGPEFLTYFQNEAQLEKSRLLSDRFSAERPKGSFSTLEIQRTEQGDSAMYLCASSSRDTYPKNIQYFGAGTRLSVL.